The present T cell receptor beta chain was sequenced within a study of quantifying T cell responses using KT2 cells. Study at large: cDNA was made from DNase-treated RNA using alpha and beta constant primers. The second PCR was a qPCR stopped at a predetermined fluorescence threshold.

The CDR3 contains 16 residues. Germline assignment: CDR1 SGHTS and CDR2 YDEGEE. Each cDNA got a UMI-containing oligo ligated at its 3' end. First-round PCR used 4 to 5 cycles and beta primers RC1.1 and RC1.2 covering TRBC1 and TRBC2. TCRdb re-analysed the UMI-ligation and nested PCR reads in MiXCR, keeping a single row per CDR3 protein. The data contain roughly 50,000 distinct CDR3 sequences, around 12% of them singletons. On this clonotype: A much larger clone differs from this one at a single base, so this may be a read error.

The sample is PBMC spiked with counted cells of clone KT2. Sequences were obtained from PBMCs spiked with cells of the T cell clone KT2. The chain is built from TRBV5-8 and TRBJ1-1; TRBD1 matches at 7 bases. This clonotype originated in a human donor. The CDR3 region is CASSLGGSWGDREALF. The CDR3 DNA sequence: TGTGCCAGCAGCTTAGGGGGGAGCTGGGGAGACAGGGAAGCTTTATTT.